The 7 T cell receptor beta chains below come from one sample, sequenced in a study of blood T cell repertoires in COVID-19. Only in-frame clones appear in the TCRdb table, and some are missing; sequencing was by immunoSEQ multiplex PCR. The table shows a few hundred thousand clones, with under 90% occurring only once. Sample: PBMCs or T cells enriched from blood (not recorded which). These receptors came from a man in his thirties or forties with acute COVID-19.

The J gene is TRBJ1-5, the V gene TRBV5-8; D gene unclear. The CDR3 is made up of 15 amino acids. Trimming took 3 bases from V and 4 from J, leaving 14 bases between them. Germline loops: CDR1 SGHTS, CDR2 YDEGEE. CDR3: CASSSQRRENQPQHF. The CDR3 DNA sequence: TGTGCCAGCAGCTCCCAACGGAGGGAGAATCAGCCCCAGCATTTT.

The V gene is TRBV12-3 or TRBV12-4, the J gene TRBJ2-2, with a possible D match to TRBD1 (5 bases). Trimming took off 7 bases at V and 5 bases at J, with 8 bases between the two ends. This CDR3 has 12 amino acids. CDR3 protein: CASKKGTGELFF. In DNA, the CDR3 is TGTGCCAGCAAAAAGGGGACCGGGGAGCTGTTTTTT.

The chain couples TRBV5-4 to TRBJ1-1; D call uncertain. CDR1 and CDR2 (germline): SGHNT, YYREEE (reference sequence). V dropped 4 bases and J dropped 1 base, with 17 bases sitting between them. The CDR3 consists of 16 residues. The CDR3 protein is CASSPVGESRNTEAFF. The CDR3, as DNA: TGTGCCAGCAGCCCCGTCGGGGAAAGCAGGAACACTGAAGCTTTCTTT.

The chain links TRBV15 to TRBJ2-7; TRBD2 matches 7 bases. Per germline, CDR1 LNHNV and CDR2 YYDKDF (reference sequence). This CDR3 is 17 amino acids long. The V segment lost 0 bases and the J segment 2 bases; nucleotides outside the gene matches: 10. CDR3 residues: CATSRDKSGGRAYEQYV. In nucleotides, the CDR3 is TGTGCCACCAGCAGAGATAAGAGTGGCGGGAGAGCCTACGAGCAGTACGTC.

The CDR3 is CASGFGGTNYGYTF. CDR3 nucleotide sequence: TGTGCTAGTGGCTTCGGCGGTACTAACTATGGCTACACCTTC. The rearrangement uses TRBV12-5 and TRBJ1-2; D unclear. V was shortened by 6 bases and J by 0 bases, with 11 bases between the two germline ends. The CDR3 is made up of 14 amino acids. Per germline, CDR1 LGHNT and CDR2 FRNRAP. Combining the CDR3 with reference TRBV12-5 and TRBJ1-2 gives the whole variable domain DARVTQTPRHKVTEMGQEVTMRCQPILGHNTVFWYRQTMMQGLELLAYFRNRAPLDDSGMPKDRFSAEMPDATLATLKIQPSEPRDSAVYFCASGFGGTNYGYTFGSGTRLTVV.

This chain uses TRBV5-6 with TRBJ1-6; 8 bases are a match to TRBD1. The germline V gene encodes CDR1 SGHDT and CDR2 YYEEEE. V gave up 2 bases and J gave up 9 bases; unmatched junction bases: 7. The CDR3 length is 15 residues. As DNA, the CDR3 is TGTGCCAGCAGCTTCCTCGGACAGGGAGGTTCACCCCTCCACTTT. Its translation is CASSFLGQGGSPLHF.

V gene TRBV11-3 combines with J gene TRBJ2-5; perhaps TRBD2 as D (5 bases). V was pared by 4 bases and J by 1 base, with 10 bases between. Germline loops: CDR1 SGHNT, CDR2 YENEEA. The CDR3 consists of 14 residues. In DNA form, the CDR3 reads TGTGCCAGCAGCTCCATCCGGGGCCAAGAGACCCAGTACTTC. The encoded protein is CASSSIRGQETQYF.